A selection of T cell receptor beta chains follows, all from one sample in a study of spatial heterogeneity in lung cancer. A single record per CDR3 protein comes from TCRdb applying MiXCR to the 5' RACE reads. The sample records 2,500 to 3,500 distinct CDR3 sequences, 27% being singletons. The sample here was lung tumor tissue, taken at surgery. The receptors shown here come from a female donor with early-stage non-small cell lung cancer. Both conserved end residues are part of each CDR3. Each record gives: D gene, J gene, V gene, clone size, CDR3 DNA, CDR3 protein. D genes are given only for firm matches. Only some rows state a clone size, as once, few, many or a class for expanded clones.

D: NA
J: TRBJ2-1
V: TRBV14
size: NA
DNA: TGTGCCAGCAGCCTTTACAATGAGCAGTTCTTC
CDR3: CASSLYNEQFF

D: TRBD1
J: TRBJ2-5
V: TRBV7-8
size: NA
DNA: TGTGCCAGCAGCACCGGGACAGGGGTTTGGTTAGAGACCCAGTACTTC
CDR3: CASSTGTGVWLETQYF

D: NA
J: TRBJ2-1
V: TRBV6-6
size: NA
DNA: TGTGCCAGCAGCCCTCTCCCCGGTACTAGCACTTACGAGTTCTTC
CDR3: CASSPLPGTSTYEFF

D: NA
J: TRBJ2-7
V: TRBV7-8
size: large
DNA: TGTGCCAGCAGCTTAGCAGATCCCGGGACAACCTACGAGCAGTACTTC
CDR3: CASSLADPGTTYEQYF

D: NA
J: TRBJ2-7
V: TRBV20-1
size: NA
DNA: TGCAGTGCTAGTGGTTTCCCCTACGAGCAGTACTTC
CDR3: CSASGFPYEQYF

D: NA
J: TRBJ2-7
V: TRBV7-9
size: NA
DNA: TGTGCCAGCAGCACAGGGTACGAGCAGTACTTC
CDR3: CASSTGYEQYF

D: NA
J: TRBJ2-1
V: TRBV29-1
size: NA
DNA: TGCAGCGCTAGGGCGTCCCTCTACGAAGATGAGCAGTTCTTC
CDR3: CSARASLYEDEQFF

D: NA
J: TRBJ2-3
V: TRBV28
size: few
DNA: TGTGCCAGCCGGAGCCACGGGGGTAGAGGAACAGATACGCAGTATTTT
CDR3: CASRSHGGRGTDTQYF

D: NA
J: TRBJ1-1
V: TRBV28
size: medium-sized
DNA: TGTGCCAGCAGCCGGTGGGGCACTGAAGCTTTCTTT
CDR3: CASSRWGTEAFF

D: NA
J: TRBJ1-1
V: TRBV28
size: large
DNA: TGTGCCAGCTTATCCATCGGGGGTATTAACACTGAAGCTTTCTTT
CDR3: CASLSIGGINTEAFF

D: NA
J: TRBJ1-1
V: TRBV6-5
size: many
DNA: TGTGCCAGCAGTTACGGGAGGGTGAACACTGAAGCTTTCTTT
CDR3: CASSYGRVNTEAFF

D: NA
J: TRBJ2-7
V: TRBV3-1
size: few
DNA: TGTGCCAGCAGCCAAGGTTTCTTCTACGAGCAGTACTTC
CDR3: CASSQGFFYEQYF

D: NA
J: TRBJ2-6
V: TRBV4-3
size: NA
DNA: TGCGCCAGCAGCGGACAGTTCTCTGGGGCCAACGTCCTGACTTTC
CDR3: CASSGQFSGANVLTF